One and the same sample provided the 24 T cell receptor beta chains below, sequenced in a study of control samples from healthy donors and cancer patients. TCRdb's copy holds only in-frame clones and misses some; the assay was immunoSEQ multiplex PCR. The sample shows approximately 51,000 clones, 80% of them seen only once. Specimen: blood. All receptors come from a man between 65 and 85 years old in good health.

CDR3 nucleotide sequence: TGCGCCAGCAGCTTCGAGGGGGCGGGGTATGGCTACACCTTC. This encodes CASSFEGAGYGYTF. The chain carries TRBV5-1 and TRBJ1-2, with TRBD1 matching 7 bases. Germline-derived CDR1 and CDR2 are SGHRS and YFSETQ. The CDR3 is made up of 14 amino acids. Trimming removed 2 bases from V and 5 bases from J; junction bases left unmatched: 6.

This clone was seen only a few times. The chain carries TRBV5-4 and TRBJ2-7; 10 bases agree with TRBD1. Germline loops: CDR1 SGHNT, CDR2 YYREEE (reference sequence). Trimming at V came to 4 bases and at J to 2 bases, leaving 6 bases not matched to a gene. CDR3 length: 15 amino acids. CDR3: CASSIDRGPTYEQYF. CDR3 DNA: TGTGCCAGCAGCATTGACAGGGGGCCAACCTACGAGCAGTACTTC. The variable domain in full, completed from reference TRBV5-4 and TRBJ2-7, reads ETGVTQSPTHLIKTRGQQVTLRCSSQSGHNTVSWYQQALGQGPQFIFQYYREEENGRGNFPPRFSGLQFPNYSSELNVNALELDDSALYLCASSIDRGPTYEQYFGPGTRLTVT.

V gene TRBV4-2 combines with J gene TRBJ1-1, with D uncertain. Between the trimmed V and J ends, which lost 4 bases and 7 bases, there was a span of 19 bases. This CDR3 contains 15 residues. Germline values: CDR1 LGHNA, CDR2 YNFKEQ. CDR3 nucleotides: TGTGCCAGCAGCCGCCGAGAGGGTGAAGATGGTGAAGCTTTCTTT. This codes for CASSRREGEDGEAFF.

The CDR3 here is CASSLSQTGYTF. CDR3 sequence (DNA): TGTGCCAGCAGCTTATCTCAAACCGGCTACACCTTC. This rearrangement joins TRBV7-2 to TRBJ1-2; D not resolved. This CDR3 region has 12 residues. Trimming left V 2 bases short and J 8 bases short, with 9 bases between. Looked up from germline, CDR1 is SGHTA and CDR2 is FQGNSA.

The chain employs TRBV24-1 and TRBJ2-1, with 12 bases fitting TRBD2. Germline V gene sequence: CDR1 KGHDR, CDR2 SFDVKD. J was trimmed by 8 bases and V by 2 bases; bases with no gene match: 9. CDR3 size: 17 residues. This CDR3 reads CATSDSSGRARAHEQFF. CDR3 DNA: TGTGCCACCAGTGATTCTAGCGGGAGGGCCAGGGCGCATGAGCAGTTCTTC.

The chain recombines TRBV4-1 with TRBJ1-2, with 7 positions matching TRBD1. Trimming removed 1 base from V and 1 base from J; junction bases left unmatched: 3. The germline V gene encodes CDR1 MGHRA and CDR2 YSYEKL. The CDR3 length is 15 residues. The chain's CDR3 is CASSQVSGGNYGYTF. In DNA, the CDR3 is TGCGCCAGCAGCCAAGTCTCAGGGGGTAACTATGGCTACACCTTC.

V gene TRBV9 combines with J gene TRBJ2-4; no reliable D call. The CDR3 consists of 14 residues. Trimming shortened V by 6 bases and J by 0 bases, and 10 bases separated the two germline ends. Per germline, CDR1 SGDLS and CDR2 YYNGEE. The CDR3 DNA is TGTGCCAGCACCAGTGGGTTAGCCAAAAACATTCAGTACTTC. Its translation is CASTSGLAKNIQYF. The full variable domain, rest sourced from reference TRBV9 and TRBJ2-4, is DSGVTQTPKHLITATGQRVTLRCSPRSGDLSVYWYQQSLDQGLQFLIQYYNGEERAKGNILERFSAQQFPDLHSELNLSSLELGDSALYFCASTSGLAKNIQYFGAGTRLSVL.

To note about this clone: The same CDR3 arises from other DNA sequences in this sample as well. The CDR3: CSVGVAGEQYF. The CDR3 nucleotides read TGCAGCGTCGGCGTTGCCGGCGAGCAGTACTTC. The chain couples TRBV29-1 to TRBJ2-7; D gene uncertain. The CDR3 runs to 11 residues. Trimming shortened V by 6 bases and J by 6 bases, and 12 bases separated the two germline ends. Germline V gene lookup returns CDR1 SQVTM and CDR2 ANQGSEA.

The chain recombines TRBV19 with TRBJ1-5, with a tentative D call TRBD1 (6 bases). Germline CDR1 LNHDA, CDR2 SQIVND (reference sequence). The CDR3 extends over 13 amino acids. V was trimmed by 5 bases and J by 8 bases, leaving 13 bases between them. CDR3 DNA: TGTGCCAGTAGTCGTACAGGGCGGGAGCCCCAGCATTTT. Protein sequence: CASSRTGREPQHF.

This chain uses TRBV5-8 with TRBJ2-5; 8 nucleotides align to TRBD2. The V gene's germline CDR1 is SGHTS and CDR2 YDEGEE. V shed 0 bases and J 4 bases; nucleotides not matched to a gene: 8. The CDR3 loop spans 16 amino acids. The CDR3 sequence: CASSLDGAGDSETQYF. The CDR3 DNA is TGTGCCAGCAGCTTGGATGGAGCGGGGGATTCAGAGACCCAGTACTTC. Together with reference TRBV5-8 and TRBJ2-5, the CDR3 gives the full variable domain: EAGVTQSPTHLIKTRGQQATLRCSPISGHTSVYWYQQALGLGLQFLLWYDEGEERNRGNFPPRFSGRQFPNYSSELNVNALELEDSALYLCASSLDGAGDSETQYFGPGTRLLVL.

This chain uses TRBV5-1 with TRBJ1-3; the D is unclear. V gave up 4 bases and J gave up 3 bases, with 11 bases separating them. The germline CDR1 and CDR2 sequences are SGHRS and YFSETQ. The CDR3 runs to 14 residues. CDR3 residues: CASSIDARGNTIYF. In nucleotides, the CDR3 is TGCGCCAGCAGCATCGACGCGCGTGGAAACACCATATATTTT. Supplemented by reference TRBV5-1 and TRBJ1-3, the full variable domain reads KAGVTQTPRYLIKTRGQQVTLSCSPISGHRSVSWYQQTPGQGLQFLFEYFSETQRNKGNFPGRFSGRQFSNSRSEMNVSTLELGDSALYLCASSIDARGNTIYFGEGSWLTVV.

The chain combines TRBV10-2 with TRBJ1-1; D is perhaps TRBD1 (5 bases). CDR3 length equals 15 residues. Trimming took 0 bases from V and 0 from J, leaving 8 bases between them. Looked up from germline, CDR1 is WSHSY and CDR2 is SAAADI. The CDR3 DNA reads TGCGCCAGCAGTGAGTCTAGGGGTATGAACACTGAAGCTTTCTTT. Protein product: CASSESRGMNTEAFF.

The V call is TRBV10-3, the J call TRBJ2-5, with 8 bases identical to TRBD2. The CDR3 is made up of 16 amino acids. With V trimmed by 2 bases and J by 5 bases, 10 bases remained unmatched. Germline values: CDR1 ENHRY, CDR2 SYGVKD. CDR3 region: CAISERGSGGLETQYF. In DNA, the CDR3 is TGTGCCATCAGTGAGCGGGGGTCGGGGGGGCTGGAGACCCAGTACTTC.

The chain couples TRBV19 to TRBJ1-3; D is perhaps TRBD1 (5 bases). CDR3 size: 16 residues. The V gene lost 7 bases and the J gene lost 0 bases, with 16 bases spanning the gap. In germline, CDR1 is LNHDA, CDR2 SQIVND (reference sequence). This CDR3 reads CASTPRGRASGNTIYF. In nucleotides, the CDR3 is TGTGCCAGTACCCCCCGGGGACGGGCCTCTGGAAACACCATATATTTT.

This clone occurred once. V is TRBV4-1 and J is TRBJ1-5; D not resolved. The germline V gene has CDR1 MGHRA and CDR2 YSYEKL. V was clipped by 4 bases and J by 4 bases, with 11 bases between them. CDR3 length: 14 amino acids. The CDR3 region is CASSPLVGNQPQHF. In DNA, the CDR3 is TGCGCCAGCAGCCCCCTGGTTGGGAATCAGCCCCAGCATTTT.

The V call is TRBV28, the J call TRBJ2-7; 11 nucleotides match TRBD1. The CDR3 has 15 amino acids. Unmatched junction bases numbered 5, after V lost 4 bases and J lost 3 bases. The germline V gene encodes CDR1 MDHEN and CDR2 SYDVKM. The CDR3 loop is CASSSAGTGGYEQYF. CDR3 sequence (DNA): TGTGCCAGCAGTTCCGCCGGGACAGGGGGCTACGAGCAGTACTTC.

The chain has TRBV19 and TRBJ2-5, with D possibly TRBD1 on 8 matching bases. V lost 5 bases, J lost 5 bases, and 21 bases lay in between. The CDR3 contains 16 residues. From germline, CDR1 is LNHDA and CDR2 SQIVND (reference sequence). CDR3 protein: CASSSRTGRGGETQYF. CDR3 nucleotides: TGTGCCAGTAGTTCCAGGACAGGGAGGGGAGGGGAGACCCAGTACTTC.

V is TRBV28 and J is TRBJ1-5, with TRBD1 matching 7 bases. The junction had 15 bases not matched to a gene; V was cut back by 7 bases and J by 0 bases. The CDR3 consists of 18 residues. Germline V lookup: CDR1 MDHEN, CDR2 SYDVKM. CDR3 nucleotide sequence: TGTGCCAGCAAGGCCATGGGGACAGCCCTCGATAGCAATCAGCCCCAGCATTTT. This sequence encodes CASKAMGTALDSNQPQHF.

The gene calls are TRBV5-1 and TRBJ2-7, with D possibly TRBD1 on 5 matching bases. Trimming cost V 0 bases and J 5 bases, with 12 bases left between them. CDR1 is SGHRS and CDR2 is YFSETQ in the germline V gene. CDR3 length: 14 amino acids. The CDR3 region is CASSLGQGVNEQYF. The CDR3 DNA reads as TGCGCCAGCAGCTTGGGTCAGGGTGTCAACGAGCAGTACTTC.

This clone has only a few counts. The DNA of the CDR3 is TGTGCCAGCAGCTCAGTCCCCCGGCGGCGAGGTACTGAAGCTTTCTTT. Protein product: CASSSVPRRRGTEAFF. The rearrangement uses TRBV11-2 and TRBJ1-1; no reliable D call. CDR1 and CDR2 (germline): SGHAT, FQNNGV. V gave up 4 bases and J gave up 5 bases, with 20 bases separating them. This CDR3 comprises 16 residues.

The gene calls are TRBV3-1 (or the pseudogene TRBV3-2) and TRBJ1-6, with 7 bases identical to TRBD1. V was clipped by 3 bases and J by 8 bases; unmatched bases: 4. Germline V gene data show CDR1 as LGHDT and CDR2 as YNNKEL (reference sequence). The CDR3 loop spans 14 amino acids. This chain's CDR3 is CASSQTGHDSPLHF. CDR3 DNA sequence: TGTGCCAGCAGCCAGACAGGGCATGATTCACCCCTCCACTTT.

The chain is built from TRBV5-1 and TRBJ1-3, with a tentative D call TRBD1 (6 bases). Germline V lookup: CDR1 SGHRS, CDR2 YFSETQ. The ends were cut back, 4 bases at V and 4 bases at J, with 15 bases in the middle. The CDR3 runs to 15 residues. The CDR3 DNA follows: TGCGCCAGCAGCCCAGGACAGTCCTCGGGAAACACCATATATTTT. It is translated as CASSPGQSSGNTIYF.

The genes are TRBV19 and TRBJ1-2; 7 bases are shared with TRBD1. The CDR3 sequence is 14 residues long. Germline V gene lookup returns CDR1 LNHDA and CDR2 SQIVND (reference sequence). The trim removed 3 bases at V and 4 bases at J, leaving 5 bases unmatched. The CDR3 DNA reads TGTGCCAGTAGTATCTCAGCAGGGGGCTATGGCTACACCTTC. It yields the protein CASSISAGGYGYTF.

The chain carries TRBV28 and TRBJ2-7, with a tentative D call TRBD1 (7 bases). V gave up 3 bases and J gave up 6 bases, with 21 bases separating them. There are 16 residues in the CDR3. CDR1 and CDR2 (germline): MDHEN, SYDVKM. The CDR3 protein is CASSFGGSGQPLEQYF. CDR3 DNA: TGTGCCAGCAGTTTTGGGGGGTCGGGACAGCCCCTCGAGCAGTACTTC.